This is a list of T cell receptor beta chains from one sample in a study of cytomegalovirus exposure and HLA in healthy donors. TCRdb keeps only in-frame clones here, not all; method: immunoSEQ multiplex PCR. The table gives about 78,000 clones; the top ten clones make up roughly 8% of it. Sequencing was performed on PBMCs. Receptor source: a female donor in good health and CMV-seropositive. Each CDR3 is given without its conserved first and last residue.

V gene	J gene	CDR3 protein
TRBV19	TRBJ1-5	ASSVGIRGNQPQH
TRBV19	TRBJ1-1	ASSMTPYTEAF
TRBV2	TRBJ1-5	ASTGENQPQH
TRBV5-1	TRBJ2-5	ASSFSGGAGETQY
TRBV6-6	TRBJ2-2	ASSWSGGDTGELF
TRBV28	TRBJ2-1	ASNRAGKLGEQF
TRBV30	TRBJ2-7	AWIQGGGYEQY
TRBV28	TRBJ2-5	ASSLGGSHQETQY
TRBV30	TRBJ1-2	AWSAQTGSGYGYT
TRBV5-4	TRBJ2-7	ASSLPGGNYEQY
TRBV10-3	TRBJ1-1	ATRSGDLGITEAF
TRBV30	TRBJ1-4	AWSRQGAGGEKLF
TRBV28	TRBJ2-7	ASSAARTSGSYEQY
TRBV5-1	TRBJ1-2	ASSLGAGSYGYT
TRBV7-7	TRBJ2-3	ASSLGLAANTDTQY
TRBV7-2	TRBJ1-2	ASSLSTWGGGYT
TRBV29-1	TRBJ2-1	SVGERGTYNEQF
TRBV18	TRBJ1-4	ASARGTNEKLF
TRBV6-4	TRBJ2-3	ASSDGPSTDTQY
TRBV11-2	TRBJ1-1	ASSSARARQRGTEAF
TRBV7-8	TRBJ1-1	ASSLGGGGGSEAF
TRBV6-5	TRBJ1-1	ASSYSKGQGVSEAF
TRBV9	TRBJ1-2	ASSVGMAGGNYGYT
TRBV6-1	TRBJ2-7	ASRGTGFDEQY
TRBV18	TRBJ2-5	ASSRGLEETQY
TRBV19	TRBJ1-5	ASSIRGRGNQPQH
TRBV13	TRBJ2-7	ASSSRGGQQPFPYSYEQY
TRBV5-6	TRBJ2-7	ASSLWLLPYEQY
TRBV7-9	TRBJ2-7	ASSSDTTGQTSYEQY
TRBV4-3	TRBJ1-5	ASSLRRSQPQH
TRBV7-7	TRBJ2-1	ASSFGGGADEQF
TRBV28	TRBJ2-7	ASGTPGSAFTTEQY
TRBV4-1	TRBJ2-7	ASSQEGSGGEQY
TRBV15	TRBJ2-7	ATSRGIAGGAYEQY
TRBV6-6	TRBJ2-7	ASSYIAKSLNEQY